The 10 T cell receptor beta chains below were found in one sample sequenced in a study of blood T cell repertoires in COVID-19. Data came from immunoSEQ multiplex PCR; TCRdb stores just in-frame clones and leaves some out. Among under 200,000 clones, over 75% were seen once, and the ten largest hold 5.6%. Material for sequencing was PBMCs or T cells enriched from blood (not recorded which). The receptor source for this set is a woman in her thirties or forties with acute COVID-19.

The chain combines TRBV5-4 with TRBJ2-7, with a tentative D call TRBD2 (6 bases). V was trimmed by 0 bases and J by 5 bases, leaving 21 bases between them. The germline V gene has CDR1 SGHNT and CDR2 YYREEE (reference sequence). The CDR3 is 17 amino acids. The CDR3 region has the DNA TGTGCCAGCAGCTTGGGGGGAGGAGGTCAGCTAGCTCACGAGCAGTACTTC. This codes for CASSLGGGGQLAHEQYF.

The count of this clone is one. The chain joins TRBV19 to TRBJ1-5; D unclear. Germline V CDR1 and CDR2: LNHDA, SQIVND (reference sequence). The CDR3 contains 15 residues. V was clipped by 5 bases and J by 0 bases, with 11 bases between them. The CDR3 nucleotides are TGTGCCAGTAGTCTCGACACCTTTAGCAATCAGCCCCAGCATTTT. This encodes CASSLDTFSNQPQHF.

The chain uses TRBV9 and TRBJ1-1; D gene unclear. CDR3 length: 17 residues. The V and J ends lost 4 bases and 0 bases respectively, with 19 bases between them. Germline V gives CDR1 SGDLS, CDR2 YYNGEE. The CDR3 sequence: CASSPPGWRVMNTEAFF. In nucleotides, the CDR3 is TGTGCCAGCAGCCCCCCGGGTTGGCGGGTCATGAACACTGAAGCTTTCTTT. The full variable domain, its missing parts supplied by reference TRBV9 and TRBJ1-1, is DSGVTQTPKHLITATGQRVTLRCSPRSGDLSVYWYQQSLDQGLQFLIQYYNGEERAKGNILERFSAQQFPDLHSELNLSSLELGDSALYFCASSPPGWRVMNTEAFFGQGTRLTVV.

J is TRBJ2-7 and V is TRBV6-5, with 12 bases matching TRBD2. This CDR3 comprises 15 residues. The junction had 3 bases not matched to a gene; V was cut back by 6 bases and J by 0 bases. Germline CDR1 is MNHEY and CDR2 is SVGAGI. CDR3 in DNA: TGTGCCAGCAGGCTACTAGCGGGAGGCTCCTACGAGCAGTACTTC. Amino acid sequence: CASRLLAGGSYEQYF.

This sequence joins TRBV19 and TRBJ2-2, with D possibly TRBD2 on 5 matching bases. CDR1 and CDR2 from the germline V gene are LNHDA and SQIVND (reference sequence). The CDR3 has 14 residues. Trimming cost V 7 bases and J 0 bases, with 9 bases left between them. In nucleotides, the CDR3 is TGTGCCAGTATGAGGGCTCCGAACACCGGGGAGCTGTTTTTT. Protein product: CASMRAPNTGELFF.

The chain links TRBV9 to TRBJ2-3; the match to TRBD2 covers 14 bases. This CDR3 region has 19 residues. Germline V gene sequence: CDR1 SGDLS, CDR2 YYNGEE. After removal of 0 bases from V and 0 bases from J, the junction contained 6 bases not matched to a gene. CDR3 DNA: TGTGCCAGCAGCGTAGTCGGGACTAGCGGGAGCGTAAGCACAGATACGCAGTATTTT. Residues: CASSVVGTSGSVSTDTQYF.

This rearrangement joins TRBV11-2 to TRBJ2-3; 9 nucleotides line up with TRBD2. After removal of 5 bases from V and 6 bases from J, the junction contained 9 bases not matched to a gene. The CDR3 has 15 amino acids. Per germline, CDR1 SGHAT and CDR2 FQNNGV. CDR3 in DNA: TGTGCCAGCAGCCGAGACCATGGGACTAGCGATACGCAGTATTTT. It is translated as CASSRDHGTSDTQYF.

This clone was found once. The chain joins TRBV9 to TRBJ1-1; the D is unclear. CDR3 length equals 16 residues. The V end was cut by 0 bases, the J end by 1 base, with 13 bases between. Germline V CDR1 and CDR2: SGDLS, YYNGEE. The CDR3 sequence is CASSVGMVQPNTEAFF. In DNA form, the CDR3 reads TGTGCCAGCAGCGTAGGGATGGTACAGCCGAACACTGAAGCTTTCTTT. Variable domain in full (rest from reference TRBV9 and TRBJ1-1): DSGVTQTPKHLITATGQRVTLRCSPRSGDLSVYWYQQSLDQGLQFLIQYYNGEERAKGNILERFSAQQFPDLHSELNLSSLELGDSALYFCASSVGMVQPNTEAFFGQGTRLTVV.

The chain combines TRBV5-4 with TRBJ2-3, with TRBD1 identical over 7 bases. Germline CDR1 SGHNT, CDR2 YYREEE (reference sequence). V trimming: 1 base; J trimming: 1 base; junction bases outside the gene matches: 6. This CDR3 is built from 16 residues. CDR3 loop: CASSLTGTARTDTQYF. The CDR3 nucleotides are TGTGCCAGCAGCTTGACCGGGACAGCTCGCACAGATACGCAGTATTTT.

This rearrangement joins TRBV13 to TRBJ2-2; D not resolved. Germline V gene lookup returns CDR1 PRHDT and CDR2 FYEKMQ (reference sequence). With 2 bases removed from V and 4 bases from J, the gap between germline ends came to 5 bases. This CDR3 is 13 amino acids long. Written as DNA, the CDR3 is TGTGCCAGCAGCTTACAGATCACCGGGGAGCTGTTTTTT. Its protein product is CASSLQITGELFF.